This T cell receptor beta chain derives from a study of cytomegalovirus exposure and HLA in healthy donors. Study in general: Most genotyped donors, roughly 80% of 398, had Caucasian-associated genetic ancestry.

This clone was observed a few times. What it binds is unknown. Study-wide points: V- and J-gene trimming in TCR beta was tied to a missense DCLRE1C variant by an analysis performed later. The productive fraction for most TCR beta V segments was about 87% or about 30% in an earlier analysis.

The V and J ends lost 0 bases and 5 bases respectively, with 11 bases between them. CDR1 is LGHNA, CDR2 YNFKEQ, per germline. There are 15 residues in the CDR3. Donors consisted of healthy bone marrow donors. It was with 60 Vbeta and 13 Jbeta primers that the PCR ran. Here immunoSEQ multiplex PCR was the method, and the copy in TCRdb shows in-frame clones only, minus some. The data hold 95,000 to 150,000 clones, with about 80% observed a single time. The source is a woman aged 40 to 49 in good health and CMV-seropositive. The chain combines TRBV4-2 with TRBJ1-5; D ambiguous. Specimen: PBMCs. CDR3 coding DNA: TGTGCCAGCAGCCAAGACTCGGGAGCCCATCAGCCCCAGCATTTT. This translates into CASSQDSGAHQPQHF.